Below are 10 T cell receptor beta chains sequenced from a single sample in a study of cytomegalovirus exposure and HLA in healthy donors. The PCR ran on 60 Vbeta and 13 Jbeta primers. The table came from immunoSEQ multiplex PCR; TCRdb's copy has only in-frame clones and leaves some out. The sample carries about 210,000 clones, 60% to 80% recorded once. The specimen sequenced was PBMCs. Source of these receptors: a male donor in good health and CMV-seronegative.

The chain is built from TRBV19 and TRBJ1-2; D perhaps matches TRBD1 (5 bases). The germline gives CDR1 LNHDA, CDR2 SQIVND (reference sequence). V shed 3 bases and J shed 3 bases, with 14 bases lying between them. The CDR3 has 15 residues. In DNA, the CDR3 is TGTGCCAGTAGTATGGGCAGGGCGGTTGACTATGGCTACACCTTC. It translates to CASSMGRAVDYGYTF.

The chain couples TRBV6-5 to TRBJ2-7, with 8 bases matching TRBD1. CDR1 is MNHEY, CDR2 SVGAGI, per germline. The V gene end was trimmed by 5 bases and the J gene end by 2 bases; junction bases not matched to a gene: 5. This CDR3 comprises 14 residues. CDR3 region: CASSLHRGAYEQYF. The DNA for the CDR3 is TGTGCCAGCAGTCTTCACAGGGGGGCCTACGAGCAGTACTTC.

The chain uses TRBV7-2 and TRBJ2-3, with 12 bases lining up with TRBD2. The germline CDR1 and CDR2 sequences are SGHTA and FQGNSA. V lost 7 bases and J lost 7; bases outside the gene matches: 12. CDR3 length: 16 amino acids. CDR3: CASNFSWTSGMYTQYF. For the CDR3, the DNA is TGTGCCAGCAACTTTTCATGGACTAGCGGGATGTATACGCAGTATTTT. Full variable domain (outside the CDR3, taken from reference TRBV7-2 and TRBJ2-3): GAGVSQSPSNKVTEKGKDVELRCDPISGHTALYWYRQSLGQGLEFLIYFQGNSAPDKSGLPSDRFSAERTGGSVSTLTIQRTQQEDSAVYLCASNFSWTSGMYTQYFGPGTRLTVL.

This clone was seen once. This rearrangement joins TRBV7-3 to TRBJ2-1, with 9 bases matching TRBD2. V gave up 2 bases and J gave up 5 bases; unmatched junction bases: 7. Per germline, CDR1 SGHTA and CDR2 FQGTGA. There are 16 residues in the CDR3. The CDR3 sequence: CASSLFRGRANNEQFF. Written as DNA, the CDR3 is TGTGCCAGCAGCTTATTTCGCGGGAGGGCCAACAATGAGCAGTTCTTC.

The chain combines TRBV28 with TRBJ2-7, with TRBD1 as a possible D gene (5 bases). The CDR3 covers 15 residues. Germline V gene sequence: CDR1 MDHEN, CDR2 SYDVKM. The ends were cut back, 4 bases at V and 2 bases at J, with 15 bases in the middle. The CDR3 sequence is CASSSPRQWAYEQYF. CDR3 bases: TGTGCCAGCAGTTCCCCTAGACAGTGGGCCTACGAGCAGTACTTC. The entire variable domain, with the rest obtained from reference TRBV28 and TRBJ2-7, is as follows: DVKVTQSSRYLVKRTGEKVFLECVQDMDHENMFWYRQDPGLGLRLIYFSYDVKMKEKGDIPEGYSVSREKKERFSLILESASTNQTSMYLCASSSPRQWAYEQYFGPGTRLTVT.

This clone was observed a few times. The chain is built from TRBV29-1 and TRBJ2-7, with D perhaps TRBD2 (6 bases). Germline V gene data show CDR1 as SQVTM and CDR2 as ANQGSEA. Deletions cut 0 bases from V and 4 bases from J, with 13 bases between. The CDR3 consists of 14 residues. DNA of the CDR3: TGCAGCGTTGAAGATCCTCTACGGGGGTACGAGCAGTACTTC. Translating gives CSVEDPLRGYEQYF.

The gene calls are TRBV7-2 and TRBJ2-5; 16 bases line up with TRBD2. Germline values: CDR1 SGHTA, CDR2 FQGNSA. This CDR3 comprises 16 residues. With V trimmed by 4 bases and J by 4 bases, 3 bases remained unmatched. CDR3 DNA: TGTGCCAGCAGCTGGGGACTAGCGGGGGGGGGAGAGACCCAGTACTTC. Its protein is CASSWGLAGGGETQYF.

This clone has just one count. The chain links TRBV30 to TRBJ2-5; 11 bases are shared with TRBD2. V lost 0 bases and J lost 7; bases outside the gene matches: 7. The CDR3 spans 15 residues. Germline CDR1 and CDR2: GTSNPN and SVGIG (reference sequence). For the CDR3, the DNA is TGTGCCTGGAGTGTCTTAGCGGGGGGGTCGGGGACCCAGTACTTC. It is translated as CAWSVLAGGSGTQYF.

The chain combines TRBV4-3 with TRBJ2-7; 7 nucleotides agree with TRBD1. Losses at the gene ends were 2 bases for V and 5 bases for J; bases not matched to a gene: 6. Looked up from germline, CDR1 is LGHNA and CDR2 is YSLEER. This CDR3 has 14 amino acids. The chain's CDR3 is CASSQLGGRNEQYF. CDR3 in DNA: TGCGCCAGCAGCCAATTAGGGGGCAGGAACGAGCAGTACTTC.

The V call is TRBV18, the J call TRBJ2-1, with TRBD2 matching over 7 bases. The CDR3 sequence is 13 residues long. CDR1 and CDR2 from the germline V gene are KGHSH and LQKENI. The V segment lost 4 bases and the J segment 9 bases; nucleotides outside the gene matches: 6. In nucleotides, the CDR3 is TGTGCCAGCTCACGGACTAGATCGGTTGAGCAGTTCTTC. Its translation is CASSRTRSVEQFF.